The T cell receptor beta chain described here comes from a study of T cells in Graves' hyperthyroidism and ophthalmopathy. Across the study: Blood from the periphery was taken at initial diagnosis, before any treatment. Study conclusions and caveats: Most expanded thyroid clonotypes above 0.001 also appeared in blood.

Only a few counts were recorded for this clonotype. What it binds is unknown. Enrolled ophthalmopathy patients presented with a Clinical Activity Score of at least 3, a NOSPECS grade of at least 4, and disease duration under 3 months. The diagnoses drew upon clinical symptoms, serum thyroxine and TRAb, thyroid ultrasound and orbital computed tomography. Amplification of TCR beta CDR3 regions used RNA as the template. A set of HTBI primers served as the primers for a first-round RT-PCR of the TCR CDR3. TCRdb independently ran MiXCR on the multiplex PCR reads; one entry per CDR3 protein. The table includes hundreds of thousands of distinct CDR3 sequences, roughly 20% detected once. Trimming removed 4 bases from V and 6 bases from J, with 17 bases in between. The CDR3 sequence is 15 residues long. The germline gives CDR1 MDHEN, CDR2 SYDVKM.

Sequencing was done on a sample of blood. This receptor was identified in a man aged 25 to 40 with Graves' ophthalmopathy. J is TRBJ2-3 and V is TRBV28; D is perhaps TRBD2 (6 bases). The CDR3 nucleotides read TGTGCCAGCAGTTCATCCGGGAGCACATCGGATACGCAGTATTTT. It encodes CASSSSGSTSDTQYF.